This T cell receptor (beta chain) was sequenced in a study of regulatory T cells in long-lasting Graves disease (dated by TCRdb to about 2021). Looking at the study overall: Persistent Graves' disease was defined as antithyroid drug treatment for over 5 years with persistently positive TSH receptor autoantibodies. Persistent Graves' disease patients were compared with newly diagnosed Graves' disease patients by peripheral blood TCR sequencing and RNA sequencing. The study was conducted in China and was registered as a clinical trial. A total of roughly 35 samples were covered by TCR sequencing, comprising some 13 persistent and around 20 newly diagnosed Graves' disease patients. Antithyroid drugs had been taken for around 9.8 years on average by persistent Graves' disease patients in the clinical cohort.

The time point label for this specimen denotes: persistent/refractory GD, antithyroid drugs over 5 years with positive TRAb. For both TCR sequencing and RNA sequencing, RNA was extracted from PBMCs using TRIzol. The diagnosis of Graves' disease followed American Thyroid Association guidelines. Patients were recruited from an endocrinology department in Xi'an, China. From each patient, around 9 milliliters of peripheral blood was collected into an EDTA anticoagulant tube. PBMCs were isolated by Ficoll Paque Plus density gradient separation without further T cell sorting. An Agilent 2100 Bioanalyzer and agarose gel were used to check RNA quality, and a NanoDrop 2000 was used to measure RNA concentration. This clonotype has at least ten counts. The clone's antigen remains unknown. No much larger clone is present one base from it, and per-base qualities are unavailable. The V and J ends are trimmed by 2 bases and 4 bases, leaving 5 bases between them. The CDR3 runs 12 amino acids, cysteine and phenylalanine included. CDR3 DNA is the only sequence kept; it has 36 bases, read in frame from the first base. The germline V gene yields SNHLY for CDR1 and FYNNEI for CDR2.

The method behind the library was multiplex PCR. The listed sequencing device is Illumina HiSeq 4000. To build TCR beta libraries, CDR3 regions were amplified by Arm-PCR using iRepertoire HTBI primers. Before sequencing, the PCR products underwent gel purification. Per the original workflow: Gene usage analysis of CDR3 amino acid clonotypes relied on the 60 or so TRBV and around 13 TRBJ segments identified across samples. COPE and FqMerger were used to merge filtered high-quality paired reads into contigs. Contigs were aligned with BLAST to IMGT TRBV, TRBD and TRBJ reference genes, and CDR3 was defined per IMGT. Any clonotype with a frequency above 0.1% was counted as a highly expanded clone. Shannon entropy served as the measure of repertoire diversity, while the Gini coefficient captured V-J evenness. Public clonotypes were defined as clonotypes shared by more than one individual. Through fastp at Q25 and MiXCR, TCRdb rebuilt clones from the public reads, retaining in-frame beta chains. Rows matching on CDR3 protein sequence are summarized as one entry with the most common DNA and genes. The V and J calls, along with clone size, are taken from TCRdb and not from the paper's own processing. The sample table records 400,000 to 500,000 distinct CDR3 sequences; about 21% of these occur just once. In total, the top ten clones hold roughly 13% of the sample.

Beyond this particular receptor, the publication reports: Only peripheral blood was studied, because thyroid tissue, the primary lesion, was inaccessible. Preferential use of TRBV28, TRBJ1-2 and TRBJ2-5 was observed in persistent disease, whereas TRBV20-1 and TRBJ2-1 were favored in newly diagnosed disease. Sequencing and analysis were limited to the TCR beta chain. A larger number of public clonotypes was shared among persistent patients (under 3,000) than among newly diagnosed patients (around 970). Compared with newly diagnosed patients, persistent Graves' disease patients had lower TCR Shannon entropy and fewer highly expanded clones, which suggests clonal expansion. The small sample size was acknowledged by the authors as a limitation that may reduce accuracy.

The chain is made from TRBV2 and TRBJ1-2, with no confident D gene call. This receptor was obtained from a female donor with Graves disease. The sample in question was peripheral blood mononuclear cells (PBMCs), obtained when the disease was refractory, from a patient treated with antithyroid drugs. In nucleotide form, the sequence is TGTGCCAGCAGTGAAATGGGCTATGGCTACACCTTC. Its protein product is CASSEMGYGYTF.